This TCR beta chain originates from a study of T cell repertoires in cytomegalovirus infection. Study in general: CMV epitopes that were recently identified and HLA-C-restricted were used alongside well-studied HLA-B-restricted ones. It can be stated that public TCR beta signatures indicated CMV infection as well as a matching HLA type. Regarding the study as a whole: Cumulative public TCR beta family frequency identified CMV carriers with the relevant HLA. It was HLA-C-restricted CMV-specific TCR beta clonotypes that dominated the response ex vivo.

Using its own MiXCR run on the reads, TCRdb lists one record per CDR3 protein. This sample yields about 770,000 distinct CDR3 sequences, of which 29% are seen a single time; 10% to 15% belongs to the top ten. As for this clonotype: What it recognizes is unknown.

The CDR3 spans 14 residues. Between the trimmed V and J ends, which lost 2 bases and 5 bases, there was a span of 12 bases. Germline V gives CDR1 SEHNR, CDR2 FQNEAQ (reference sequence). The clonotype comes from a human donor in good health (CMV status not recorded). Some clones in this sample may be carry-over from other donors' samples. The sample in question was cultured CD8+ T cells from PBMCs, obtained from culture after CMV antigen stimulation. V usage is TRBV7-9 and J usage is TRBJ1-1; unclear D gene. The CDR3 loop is CASSLLFQGTEAFF. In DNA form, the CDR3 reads TGTGCCAGCAGCTTATTGTTCCAAGGGACTGAAGCTTTCTTT.